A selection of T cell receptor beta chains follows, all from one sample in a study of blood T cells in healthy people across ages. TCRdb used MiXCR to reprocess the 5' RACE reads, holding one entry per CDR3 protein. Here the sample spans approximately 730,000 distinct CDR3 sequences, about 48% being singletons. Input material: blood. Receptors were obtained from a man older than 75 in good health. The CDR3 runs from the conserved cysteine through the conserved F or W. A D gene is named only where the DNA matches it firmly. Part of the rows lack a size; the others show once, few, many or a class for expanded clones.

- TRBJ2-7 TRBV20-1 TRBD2 CSAHPGLGRYEQYF TGCAGTGCTCACCCGGGACTAGGGAGGTACGAGCAGTACTTC
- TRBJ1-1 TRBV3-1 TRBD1 CASSQAGQVNEAFF TGTGCCAGCAGCCAAGCGGGACAGGTAAACGAAGCTTTCTTT
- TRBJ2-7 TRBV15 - CATSGAGAERGEQYF TGTGCCACCAGCGGAGCCGGCGCTGAGCGAGGAGAGCAGTACTTC
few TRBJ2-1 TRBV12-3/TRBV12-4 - CASSQQGISYNEQFF TGTGCCAGCAGCCAACAGGGAATCTCCTACAATGAGCAGTTCTTC
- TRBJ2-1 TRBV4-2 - CASSQRYNEQFF TGTGCCAGCAGCCAACGGTACAATGAGCAGTTCTTC
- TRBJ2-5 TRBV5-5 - CASSLVGDFFYKQYF TGTGCCAGCAGCTTGGTGGGGGATTTCTTTTACAAGCAGTACTTC
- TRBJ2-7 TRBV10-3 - CAISVTGGASSYEQYF TGTGCCATCAGCGTCACTGGAGGGGCTAGCTCCTACGAGCAGTACTTC
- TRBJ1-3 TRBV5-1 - CASRGDGNTIYF TGCGCCAGCAGGGGGGACGGAAACACCATATATTTT
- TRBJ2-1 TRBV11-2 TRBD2 CASSTSALRDEQFF TGTGCCAGCAGCACTAGCGCCCTGAGGGATGAGCAGTTCTTC
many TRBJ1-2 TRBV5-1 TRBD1 CASSSSDRADYGYTF TGCGCCAGCAGCTCGTCGGACAGGGCCGACTATGGCTACACCTTC
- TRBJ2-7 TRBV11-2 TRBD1 CASSLETGGLYEQYF TGTGCCAGCAGCTTAGAGACAGGGGGCCTCTACGAGCAGTACTTC
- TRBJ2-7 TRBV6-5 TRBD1 CASSYGDRAYEQYF TGTGCCAGCAGTTACGGGGACAGAGCCTACGAGCAGTACTTC
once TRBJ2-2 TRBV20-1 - CSSPGPMNTGELFF TGCAGTTCTCCGGGACCTATGAACACCGGGGAGCTGTTTTTT
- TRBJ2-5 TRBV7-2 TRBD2 CASTPTSGRILWEQYF TGTGCCAGCACCCCGACTAGCGGGAGGATTCTTTGGGAGCAGTACTTC
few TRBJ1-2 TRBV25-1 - CASRSAGRYTF TGTGCCAGCCGATCGGCGGGCCGCTACACCTTC
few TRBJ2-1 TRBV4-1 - CASSQDSDSYNEQFF TGCGCCAGCAGCCAAGATTCGGACTCCTACAATGAGCAGTTCTTC
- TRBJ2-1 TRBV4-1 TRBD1 CASSPRTGGNEQFF TGCGCCAGCAGCCCCAGAACAGGGGGCAATGAGCAGTTCTTC
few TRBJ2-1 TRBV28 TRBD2 CASSRRTSGVNEQFF TGTGCCAGCAGTCGCCGGACTAGCGGGGTCAATGAGCAGTTCTTC
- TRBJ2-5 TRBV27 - CASSVFAQETQYF TGTGCCAGCAGTGTTTTCGCCCAAGAGACCCAGTACTTC
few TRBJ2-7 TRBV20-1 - CSARPPTPKAYEQYF TGCAGTGCTAGACCTCCTACCCCGAAAGCTTACGAGCAGTACTTC
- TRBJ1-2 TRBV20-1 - CSASGHSNYGYTF TGCAGTGCTAGCGGACATTCTAACTATGGCTACACCTTC
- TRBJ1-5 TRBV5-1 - CASSLVQAGQPQHF TGCGCCAGCAGCTTGGTGCAGGCTGGACAGCCCCAGCATTTT
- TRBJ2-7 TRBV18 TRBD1 CASSPGDRGYEQYF TGTGCCAGCTCTCCGGGGGACAGGGGCTACGAGCAGTACTTC
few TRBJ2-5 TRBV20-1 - CSAPPGEETQYF TGCAGTGCTCCCCCGGGAGAAGAGACCCAGTACTTC
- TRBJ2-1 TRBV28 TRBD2 CASRGPGTSGHDEQFF TGTGCCAGCAGAGGACCCGGGACTAGCGGCCACGATGAGCAGTTCTTC
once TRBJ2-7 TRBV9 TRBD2 CASSPGGGGSSYEQYF TGTGCCAGCAGCCCAGGAGGCGGGGGGAGCTCCTACGAGCAGTACTTC
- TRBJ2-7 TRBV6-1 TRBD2 CASSKRAPSGRAHEQYF TGTGCCAGCAGTAAGAGGGCCCCTAGCGGGAGGGCCCACGAGCAGTACTTC
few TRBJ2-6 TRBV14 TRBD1 CASSQERDRANSGANVLTF TGTGCCAGCAGCCAAGAACGGGACAGAGCCAACTCTGGGGCCAACGTCCTGACTTTC
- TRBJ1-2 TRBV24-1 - CATSPDSRVKGYTF TGTGCCACCAGTCCGGACAGCAGGGTTAAAGGCTACACCTTC
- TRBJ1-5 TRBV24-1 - CATSDPSGSGNQPQHF TGTGCCACCAGTGATCCCTCCGGATCGGGCAATCAGCCCCAGCATTTT
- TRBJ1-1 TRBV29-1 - CSVATGNTEAFF TGCAGCGTGGCGACAGGGAACACTGAAGCTTTCTTT
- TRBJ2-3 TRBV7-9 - CASSLARAVGGPDTQYF TGTGCCAGCAGCTTAGCTAGGGCCGTTGGGGGCCCAGATACGCAGTATTTT
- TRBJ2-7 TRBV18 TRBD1 CASSPREGAPSYEQYF TGTGCCAGCTCACCTCGAGAGGGGGCCCCCTCCTACGAGCAGTACTTC